The rows below give T cell receptor beta chains drawn from one sample of a study of cytomegalovirus exposure and HLA in healthy donors. Clones were read by immunoSEQ multiplex PCR, and TCRdb kept only the in-frame ones, dropping some. The sample shows about 150,000 clones, 79% of them seen only once. Sequencing was performed on PBMCs. These receptors were collected from a man aged 35 to 55 in good health and CMV-seropositive. The CDR3 runs from the conserved cysteine through the conserved F or W. The order of the fields is J gene, D gene, V gene, CDR3 protein. D genes are given only for firm matches.

TRBJ1-1	NA	TRBV10-2	CASTLTGLMNTEAFF
TRBJ2-7	TRBD2	TRBV6-5	CASRTSGSTHEQYF
TRBJ2-3	TRBD1	TRBV19	CASRVTGVSTDTQYF
TRBJ1-2	TRBD1	TRBV5-4	CASSLTGGRRSWGYTF
TRBJ2-7	NA	TRBV10-1	CASSDLDNYEQYF
TRBJ2-7	TRBD2	TRBV6-4	CASSDSASGSYEQYF
TRBJ2-7	NA	TRBV7-9	CASSPRDTSYEQYF
TRBJ2-7	NA	TRBV5-1	CASSLAGLSEQYF
NA	TRBD2	TRBV4-1	CASSQVLKREGYEQYF
TRBJ1-5	TRBD1	TRBV6-5	CASSKDRGDQPQHF
TRBJ1-3	TRBD1	TRBV28	CASSPRPTGGGNTIYF
TRBJ1-2	NA	TRBV11-2	CASSHTYGYTF
NA	TRBD1	TRBV5-1	CASSPRGPFIEQYF